The rows below give T cell receptor beta chains drawn from one sample of a study of response to subunit inactivated influenza vaccine. TCRdb passed the RT-PCR reads through MiXCR, listing each CDR3 protein once. Here the sample spans roughly 570,000 distinct CDR3 sequences, around 13% being singletons. Material: PBMCs from blood, obtained approximately 12 days after vaccination. These receptors all come from a man aged 45 to 65 who received an inactivated influenza vaccine. CDR3s include the opening cysteine and the closing phenylalanine or tryptophan. D genes are given only for firm matches. Clone size is given for some rows only: seen once, a few or many times, or a class if the clone is expanded.

size	D	V	J	CDR3	DNA
few	NA	TRBV20-1	TRBJ2-7	CSANAPYEQYF	TGCAGTGCTAACGCACCCTACGAGCAGTACTTC
NA	NA	TRBV5-1	TRBJ1-4	CASSAMGLRGVNEKLFF	TGCGCCAGCAGCGCCATGGGGCTTAGGGGAGTTAATGAAAAACTGTTTTTT
NA	TRBD2	TRBV2	TRBJ2-3	CASSARGGVPDTQYF	TGTGCCAGCAGTGCTCGCGGGGGGGTCCCAGATACGCAGTATTTT
NA	TRBD1	TRBV6-1	TRBJ2-7	CASSRDREVDEQYF	TGTGCCAGCAGTCGTGACAGGGAAGTCGACGAGCAGTACTTC
NA	TRBD1	TRBV7-9	TRBJ2-1	CASSSRTGYDEQFF	TGTGCCAGCAGCAGCCGGACAGGGTACGATGAGCAGTTCTTC
NA	NA	TRBV6-2/TRBV6-3	TRBJ1-5	CASSSSGIVDQPQHF	TGTGCCAGCAGTTCCTCGGGGATTGTCGATCAGCCCCAGCATTTT
many	NA	TRBV2	TRBJ2-2	CASSEGDLATGELFF	TGTGCCAGCAGTGAAGGGGACTTAGCCACCGGGGAGCTGTTTTTT
NA	NA	TRBV9	TRBJ2-1	CASSYSGLNGYNEQFF	TGTGCCAGCAGCTACTCGGGACTCAACGGCTACAATGAGCAGTTCTTC
NA	NA	TRBV20-1	TRBJ2-5	CSAKQGNQETQYF	TGCAGTGCCAAACAGGGAAACCAAGAGACCCAGTACTTC
NA	TRBD1	TRBV9	TRBJ2-3	CASSVGQGGPDTQYF	TGTGCCAGCAGCGTAGGACAGGGGGGGCCAGATACGCAGTATTTT
few	NA	TRBV10-3	TRBJ2-1	CAISESVLSHEQFF	TGTGCCATCAGTGAGTCTGTTCTTAGCCATGAGCAGTTCTTC
few	NA	TRBV6-1	TRBJ1-6	CASSDTGSFFPLHF	TGTGCCAGCAGTGATACAGGGTCCTTTTTTCCCCTCCACTTT
NA	TRBD2	TRBV14	TRBJ2-2	CASSQGWGGMNTGELFF	TGTGCCAGCAGCCAAGGCTGGGGGGGGATGAACACCGGGGAGCTGTTTTTT
many	TRBD1	TRBV11-2	TRBJ1-6	CASSPGFRQGVYNSPLHF	TGTGCCAGCAGCCCCGGGTTCAGACAGGGAGTCTATAATTCACCCCTCCACTTT
once	TRBD1	TRBV20-1	TRBJ2-3	CSAKTGTGVTDTQYF	TGCAGTGCTAAGACCGGGACAGGGGTCACAGATACGCAGTATTTT
NA	NA	TRBV7-9	TRBJ1-2	CASSPLGSYGYTF	TGTGCCAGCAGCCCCCTGGGGTCCTATGGCTACACCTTC
NA	NA	TRBV5-1	TRBJ1-1	CASSQRRQLMNTEAFF	TGCGCCAGCAGCCAACGACGACAGCTAATGAACACTGAAGCTTTCTTT
NA	NA	TRBV5-5	TRBJ2-1	CASSPGRTLQFF	TGTGCCAGCAGCCCGGGACGGACGTTGCAGTTCTTC
few	NA	TRBV12-3/TRBV12-4	TRBJ2-2	CASSLIGFTGELFF	TGTGCCAGCAGTTTAATAGGGTTCACCGGGGAGCTGTTTTTT
NA	NA	TRBV12-3/TRBV12-4	TRBJ2-7	CASSKGTADEQYF	TGTGCCAGCAGTAAAGGGACGGCAGACGAGCAGTACTTC
few	NA	TRBV20-1	TRBJ2-7	CSAQTSGVEQYF	TGCAGTGCTCAAACCTCGGGGGTCGAGCAGTACTTC
NA	NA	TRBV7-6	TRBJ2-5	CASKLYGNQETQYF	TGTGCCAGCAAGTTGTACGGGAACCAAGAGACCCAGTACTTC
few	NA	TRBV12-3/TRBV12-4	TRBJ2-5	CASTFRMGRETQYF	TGTGCCAGCACCTTTCGGATGGGAAGAGAGACCCAGTACTTC
few	NA	TRBV5-1	TRBJ1-6	CASSLDIPGPDSPLHF	TGCGCCAGCAGCTTGGATATTCCGGGTCCCGATTCACCCCTCCACTTT